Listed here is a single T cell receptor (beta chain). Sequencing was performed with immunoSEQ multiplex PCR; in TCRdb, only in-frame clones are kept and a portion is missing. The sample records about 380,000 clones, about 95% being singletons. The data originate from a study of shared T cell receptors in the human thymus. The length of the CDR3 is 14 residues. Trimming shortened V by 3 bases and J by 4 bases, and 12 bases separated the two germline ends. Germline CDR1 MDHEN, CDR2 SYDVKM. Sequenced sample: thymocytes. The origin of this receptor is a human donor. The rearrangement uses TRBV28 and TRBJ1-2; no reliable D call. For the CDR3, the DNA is TGTGCCAGCAGTTTCAGGCCACCAGGCTATGGCTACACCTTC. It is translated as CASSFRPPGYGYTF.